This entry lists 32 T cell receptor beta chains sequenced from one sample in a study of Ad26.COV2.S vaccination and SARS-CoV-2 variants. Treatment denoted: about 20 received Ad26.COV2.S at low or high dose, single or two shots; five or six received placebo; per-sample allocation not given. Collection of samples fell on day 63 after the first vaccine or placebo injection. TCRdb keeps only in-frame clones here, not all; method: immunoSEQ multiplex PCR. The sample contains roughly 270,000 clones, 87% of which appear only once. The sample consisted of peripheral blood, taken in a trial of Ad26.COV2.S vaccine versus placebo. The receptors were gathered from a person aged 18-65 years who received the Ad26.COV2.S COVID-19 vaccine or a placebo.

The chain carries TRBV7-2 and TRBJ1-4; D may be TRBD1 (6 bases). Germline CDR1 and CDR2: SGHTA and FQGNSA. The V gene lost 1 base and the J gene lost 4 bases, with 7 bases spanning the gap. The CDR3 totals 14 residues. CDR3 sequence (DNA): TGTGCCAGCAGCTTAGGAGGGGGTAATGAAAAACTGTTTTTT. It is translated as CASSLGGGNEKLFF.

The chain uses TRBV18 and TRBJ2-2; no firm D call. Germline V CDR1 and CDR2: KGHSH, LQKENI. The germline V and J ends were trimmed by 1 base and 2 bases, with 8 bases remaining between them. The CDR3 sequence is 15 residues long. CDR3 coding DNA: TGTGCCAGCTCACCACGTGCGACTAACACCGGGGAGCTGTTTTTT. Protein sequence: CASSPRATNTGELFF.

On this clone itself: The sample holds other DNA sequences that translate to the same CDR3. The CDR3 spells CASSPGTENQPQHF. The CDR3 DNA reads TGCGCCAGCAGCCCCGGGACGGAGAATCAGCCCCAGCATTTT. The chain carries TRBV5-1 and TRBJ1-5; a weak D match, TRBD1 (5 bases). V was pared by 4 bases and J by 4 bases, with 12 bases between. Per the germline V gene, CDR1 is SGHRS and CDR2 is YFSETQ. This CDR3 is built from 14 residues.

This sequence joins TRBV5-1 and TRBJ2-2; D unresolved. CDR3 length: 14 residues. CDR1 SGHRS and CDR2 YFSETQ come from the germline V gene. V was pared by 0 bases and J by 4 bases, with 7 bases between. The CDR3 DNA sequence: TGCGCCAGCAGCTTGGATGGCGGCACCGGGGAGCTGTTTTTT. Residues: CASSLDGGTGELFF.

The V and J genes are TRBV2 and TRBJ2-5; D is ambiguous. Germline V gene sequence: CDR1 SNHLY, CDR2 FYNNEI. The CDR3 runs 11 residues. With 6 bases removed from V and 11 bases from J, the gap between germline ends came to 13 bases. CDR3 residues: CASSPASTQYF. DNA for the CDR3: TGTGCCAGCAGCCCGGCCTCGACTCAGTACTTC.

The rearrangement joins TRBV5-1 to TRBJ1-2; D remains ambiguous. The CDR3 has 15 amino acids. Germline CDR1 and CDR2: SGHRS and YFSETQ. V shed 0 bases and J shed 3 bases, with 12 bases lying between them. The CDR3 region is CASSLATARDYGYTF. Written as DNA, the CDR3 is TGCGCCAGCAGCTTGGCTACCGCGCGTGACTATGGCTACACCTTC.

V and J are TRBV14 and TRBJ2-1, with 7 bases that match TRBD2. The J segment lost 1 base and the V segment lost 6 bases, leaving 6 bases of the junction unmatched. This CDR3 comprises 15 residues. Looked up from germline, CDR1 is SGHDN and CDR2 is FVKESK. CDR3: CASRRAGSSYNEQFF. CDR3 in DNA: TGTGCCAGCAGACGAGCGGGGAGTTCCTACAATGAGCAGTTCTTC.

The V gene is TRBV7-8, the J gene TRBJ1-4, with a possible D match to TRBD1 (5 bases). Germline-derived CDR1 and CDR2 are SGHVS and FQNEAQ. CDR3 length: 12 residues. Trimming stripped 3 bases from V and 8 bases from J, with 7 bases between. The CDR3 loop is CASSLGQEKLFF. For the CDR3, the DNA is TGTGCCAGCAGCTTGGGGCAGGAAAAACTGTTTTTT.

The rearrangement links TRBV27 to TRBJ2-5; perhaps TRBD1 as D (6 bases). Trimming cost V 0 bases and J 7 bases, with 15 bases left between them. The CDR3 loop spans 15 amino acids. Germline assignment: CDR1 MNHEY and CDR2 SMNVEV (reference sequence). For the CDR3, the DNA is TGTGCCAGCAGTTTATCGGCCCAGGGGAAAGCGACCCAGTACTTC. Translation gives CASSLSAQGKATQYF.

V gene TRBV27 combines with J gene TRBJ2-5; possible D gene TRBD2, 5 bases. CDR1 is MNHEY and CDR2 is SMNVEV in the germline V gene (reference sequence). The CDR3 is 15 residues long. V was shortened by 8 bases and J by 5 bases, with 21 bases between the two germline ends. Here the CDR3 DNA reads TGTGCCAGCTCTGCCGACTATCGCCTTGGGGAGACCCAGTACTTC. Translating it yields CASSADYRLGETQYF.

Turning to this clone: Additional DNA sequences in this sample encode the identical CDR3. V gene TRBV2 combines with J gene TRBJ1-1, with D perhaps matching TRBD1 (5 bases). Per germline, CDR1 SNHLY and CDR2 FYNNEI. V lost 9 bases to trimming and J lost 2 bases, with 13 bases between them. The CDR3 length is 13 residues. The chain's CDR3 is CASLRQPNTEAFF. For the CDR3, the DNA is TGTGCCAGTCTTCGACAGCCAAACACTGAAGCTTTCTTT. Full variable domain (missing parts from reference TRBV2 and TRBJ1-1): EPEVTQTPSHQVTQMGQEVILRCVPISNHLYFYWYRQILGQKVEFLVSFYNNEISEKSEIFDDQFSVERPDGSNFTLKIRSTKLEDSAMYFCASLRQPNTEAFFGQGTRLTVV.

The V and J genes are TRBV10-2 and TRBJ2-7; D not resolved. The CDR3 has 13 amino acids. The germline CDR1 and CDR2 sequences are WSHSY and SAAADI. Deletions cut 6 bases from V and 0 bases from J, with 9 bases between. In DNA form, the CDR3 reads TGCGCCAGCAGGACTGGTAACTCCTACGAGCAGTACTTC. As protein: CASRTGNSYEQYF.

With respect to this clone: The sample contains more than one DNA sequence encoding this CDR3. CDR3 sequence (DNA): TGTGCCTGGAGTGAGGGGTTGAACACTGAAGCTTTCTTT. The encoded protein is CAWSEGLNTEAFF. The chain has TRBV30 and TRBJ1-1; D may be TRBD1 (5 bases). The CDR3 length is 13 residues. Trimming removed 1 base from V and 0 bases from J, with 6 bases in between. Germline V gene lookup returns CDR1 GTSNPN and CDR2 SVGIG (reference sequence).

Written as DNA, the CDR3 is TGTGCCAGCAGCGTAGGGCCCGGGGCCAACGTCCTGACTTTC. Protein product: CASSVGPGANVLTF. The rearrangement links TRBV9 to TRBJ2-6, with no clear D. Trimming shortened V by 0 bases and J by 4 bases, and 5 bases separated the two germline ends. The CDR3 spans 14 residues. CDR1 and CDR2 (germline): SGDLS, YYNGEE.

The J gene is TRBJ2-5, the V gene TRBV3-1 (or the pseudogene TRBV3-2), with D hard to call. The germline V and J ends were trimmed by 0 bases and 5 bases, with 4 bases remaining between them. The germline gives CDR1 LGHDT, CDR2 YNNKEL (reference sequence). The CDR3 runs to 12 residues. CDR3 coding DNA: TGTGCCAGCAGCCAAGATTGGGAGACCCAGTACTTC. Translated, it gives CASSQDWETQYF.

V gene TRBV7-9 combines with J gene TRBJ1-4, with 12 positions matching TRBD1. V dropped 4 bases and J dropped 7; count of bases not matched to a gene: 13. Germline V gene data show CDR1 as SEHNR and CDR2 as FQNEAQ (reference sequence). This CDR3 comprises 18 residues. This CDR3 reads CASSSTSGTGGRAEKLFF. The DNA for the CDR3 is TGTGCCAGCAGCTCGACCTCCGGGACAGGGGGCCGAGCTGAAAAACTGTTTTTT.

The chain recombines TRBV11-2 with TRBJ2-7; D is perhaps TRBD1 or TRBD2 (5 bases each). V was shortened by 1 base and J by 2 bases, with 12 bases between the two germline ends. Per the germline V gene, CDR1 is SGHAT and CDR2 is FQNNGV. The CDR3 has 15 amino acids. CDR3 in DNA: TGTGCCAGCAGCTTAGTCCGGACGGGACCCTACGAGCAGTACTTC. This translates into CASSLVRTGPYEQYF.

This chain connects TRBV2 to TRBJ2-1; 9 bases align to TRBD1. The CDR3 length is 14 residues. The germline V gene encodes CDR1 SNHLY and CDR2 FYNNEI. V trimming: 6 bases; J trimming: 6 bases; junction bases outside the gene matches: 6. The CDR3 loop reads CASRPGQGPNEQFF. The CDR3 DNA reads as TGTGCCAGCAGACCGGGACAGGGACCCAATGAGCAGTTCTTC.

This clone appeared a single time. J is TRBJ1-1 and V is TRBV2, with a tentative D call TRBD1 (6 bases). V lost 4 bases and J 2 bases, leaving 8 bases between the germline ends. The CDR3 runs 13 residues. Germline loops: CDR1 SNHLY, CDR2 FYNNEI. CDR3 DNA sequence: TGTGCCAGCAGTGGGGACACCAACACTGAAGCTTTCTTT. This codes for CASSGDTNTEAFF.

This clone was recorded only once. The V call is TRBV14, the J call TRBJ2-2; TRBD2 matches at 9 bases. The germline gives CDR1 SGHDN, CDR2 FVKESK. The CDR3 length is 16 residues. The V gene end was trimmed by 1 base and the J gene end by 4 bases; junction bases not matched to a gene: 4. The CDR3: CASSQGGAGGTGELFF. The CDR3 DNA follows: TGTGCCAGCAGCCAAGGGGGAGCGGGAGGCACCGGGGAGCTGTTTTTT.

The chain joins TRBV19 to TRBJ2-1; 12 bases line up with TRBD2. The CDR3 has 15 amino acids. Germline V gene lookup returns CDR1 LNHDA and CDR2 SQIVND (reference sequence). The junction had 10 bases not matched to a gene; V was cut back by 9 bases and J by 7 bases. The chain's CDR3 is CASLRPSGRENEQFF. The CDR3 DNA sequence: TGTGCCAGCCTCCGGCCTAGCGGGAGGGAGAATGAGCAGTTCTTC.

This clone was recorded only once. The chain combines TRBV10-3 with TRBJ1-2, with D perhaps TRBD1 (6 bases). Between the trimmed V and J ends, which lost 3 bases and 1 base, there was a span of 12 bases. In germline, CDR1 is ENHRY, CDR2 SYGVKD. The CDR3 contains 15 residues. The CDR3 loop is CAISDRQAINYGYTF. CDR3 in DNA: TGTGCCATCAGTGACCGACAGGCGATTAACTATGGCTACACCTTC.

The chain uses TRBV5-6 and TRBJ2-1; D unclear. The V end was cut by 0 bases, the J end by 10 bases, with 8 bases between. The germline V gene encodes CDR1 SGHDT and CDR2 YYEEEE. This CDR3 comprises 12 residues. The CDR3 DNA is TGTGCCAGCAGCTTGGTCGCTGGGGAGCAGTTCTTC. Its protein is CASSLVAGEQFF.

V gene TRBV11-1 combines with J gene TRBJ2-1; TRBD1 agrees at 11 bases. Germline V gene sequence: CDR1 SGHAT, CDR2 FQDESV (reference sequence). V lost 3 bases and J lost 7; bases outside the gene matches: 8. CDR3 length: 16 amino acids. The CDR3 protein is CASSFIRTGGGNEQFF. CDR3 DNA: TGTGCCAGCAGCTTTATTCGGACAGGGGGCGGGAATGAGCAGTTCTTC.

The chain uses TRBV4-1 and TRBJ1-2; no clear D. The CDR3 has 14 residues. Per the germline V gene, CDR1 is MGHRA and CDR2 is YSYEKL. V shed 4 bases and J shed 1 base, with 10 bases lying between them. The CDR3 protein is CASSPLRDNYGYTF. Written as DNA, the CDR3 is TGCGCCAGCAGCCCTTTGCGAGATAACTATGGCTACACCTTC.

The chain employs TRBV6-5 and TRBJ2-4, with 12 nucleotides matching TRBD2. The CDR3 totals 16 residues. Germline CDR1 and CDR2: MNHEY and SVGAGI. V lost 4 bases, J lost 7 bases, and 8 bases stayed unmatched. Written as DNA, the CDR3 is TGTGCCAGCAGTTTTCCACTAGCGGGGGGATGGAACATTCAGTACTTC. It is translated as CASSFPLAGGWNIQYF.

DNA for the CDR3: TGTGCCAGCAGCCACGAGGCAGTCTCCTACGAGCAGTACTTC. This codes for CASSHEAVSYEQYF. The V and J genes are TRBV5-8 and TRBJ2-7; D not certain. From germline, CDR1 is SGHTS and CDR2 YDEGEE. With 4 bases removed from V and 0 bases from J, the gap between germline ends came to 11 bases. CDR3 length equals 14 residues.

The chain combines TRBV4-3 with TRBJ2-7, with 8 bases that match TRBD2. This CDR3 is 17 amino acids long. V gave up 0 bases and J gave up 1 base; unmatched junction bases: 8. Germline V lookup: CDR1 LGHNA, CDR2 YSLEER. This CDR3 is CASSQDFSGGPSYEQYF. The CDR3 DNA reads as TGCGCCAGCAGCCAAGATTTTTCGGGGGGGCCATCCTACGAGCAGTACTTC.

J is TRBJ2-1 and V is TRBV5-1; 7 bases align to TRBD1. Germline CDR1 reads SGHRS; CDR2 reads YFSETQ. The V gene end was trimmed by 4 bases and the J gene end by 1 base; junction bases not matched to a gene: 5. The CDR3 sequence is 15 residues long. The CDR3 loop is CASSPGQESYNEQFF. CDR3 bases: TGCGCCAGCAGCCCCGGACAGGAGTCCTACAATGAGCAGTTCTTC.

The genes are TRBV27 and TRBJ1-2, with 7 bases fitting TRBD1. Trimming at V came to 7 bases and at J to 4 bases, leaving 6 bases not matched to a gene. CDR1 and CDR2 from the germline V gene are MNHEY and SMNVEV (reference sequence). This CDR3 is built from 13 residues. The chain's CDR3 is CASKRQGPYGYTF. The CDR3 DNA is TGTGCCAGCAAGAGACAGGGCCCCTATGGCTACACCTTC.

The chain has TRBV5-1 and TRBJ2-1; unclear D gene. CDR3 length: 16 amino acids. Germline CDR1 reads SGHRS; CDR2 reads YFSETQ. V lost 0 bases and J 1 base, leaving 11 bases between the germline ends. CDR3 sequence: CASSLAGQISYNEQFF. The CDR3 DNA follows: TGCGCCAGCAGCTTGGCCGGGCAGATTTCCTACAATGAGCAGTTCTTC.

This sequence joins TRBV5-1 and TRBJ1-1; D is uncertain. CDR1 SGHRS and CDR2 YFSETQ come from the germline V gene. The CDR3 loop spans 13 amino acids. V was pared by 2 bases and J by 1 base, with 6 bases between. The CDR3: CASSFNSNTEAFF. The CDR3 DNA reads TGCGCCAGCAGCTTTAACTCGAACACTGAAGCTTTCTTT.